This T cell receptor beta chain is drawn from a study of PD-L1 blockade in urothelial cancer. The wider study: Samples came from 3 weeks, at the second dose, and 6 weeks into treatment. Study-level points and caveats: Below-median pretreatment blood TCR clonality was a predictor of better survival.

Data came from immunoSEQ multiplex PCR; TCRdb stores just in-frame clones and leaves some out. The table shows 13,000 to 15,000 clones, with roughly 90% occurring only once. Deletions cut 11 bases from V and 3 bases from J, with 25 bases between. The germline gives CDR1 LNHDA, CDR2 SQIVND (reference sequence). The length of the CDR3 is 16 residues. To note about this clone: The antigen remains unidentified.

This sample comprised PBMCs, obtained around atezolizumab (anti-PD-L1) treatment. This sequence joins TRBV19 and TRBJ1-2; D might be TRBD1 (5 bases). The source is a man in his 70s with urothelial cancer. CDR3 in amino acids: CAHENRGLNGDYGYTF. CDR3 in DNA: TGTGCCCATGAGAATAGGGGACTCAACGGGGACTATGGCTACACCTTC.